This entry lists 21 T cell receptor beta chains sequenced from one sample in a study of blood T cell dynamics during melanoma immunotherapy. As to time point: pre-treatment baseline. Sequencing used immunoSEQ multiplex PCR; TCRdb keeps in-frame clones, though not all of them. The top ten clones hold around 15% of a sample with approximately 6,800 clones, 65% to 85% of them seen once. The sample was blood, taken from a patient treated with checkpoint blockade. The receptor source for this set is a human donor with melanoma.

This clone was seen a handful of times. V gene TRBV7-4 combines with J gene TRBJ2-6; no clear D. V dropped 5 bases and J dropped 5 bases, with 19 bases sitting between them. This CDR3 is 17 amino acids long. In germline, CDR1 is SGHVT, CDR2 SQSDAQ. Here the CDR3 reads CASSICRSQSRANVLTF. The CDR3 nucleotides are TGTGCCAGCAGCATCTGCCGCTCACAAAGTCGGGCCAACGTCCTGACTTTC.

This rearrangement joins TRBV29-1 to TRBJ1-4, with 8 bases fitting TRBD1. Germline V lookup: CDR1 SQVTM, CDR2 ANQGSEA. J lost 8 bases, V lost 4 bases, and 6 bases had no gene match. This CDR3 is 13 amino acids long. CDR3 sequence: CSVVSGGGEKLFF. The DNA of the CDR3 is TGCAGCGTTGTCTCAGGGGGCGGGGAAAAACTGTTTTTT.

The CDR3 nucleotides are TGTGCCAGCAGTGGAGGACGGAAAAGCAATCAGCCCCAGCATTTT. This sequence encodes CASSGGRKSNQPQHF. The genes are TRBV6-4 and TRBJ1-5; D remains ambiguous. The germline V gene encodes CDR1 MRHNA and CDR2 SNTAGT. The V gene lost 4 bases and the J gene lost 1 base, with 11 bases spanning the gap. The CDR3 length is 15 residues.

In this sample, this clone turned up once. The chain employs TRBV7-6 and TRBJ1-6, with D tentatively TRBD1 (6 bases). CDR1 is SGHVS and CDR2 is FNYEAQ in the germline V gene. Between the trimmed V and J ends, which lost 0 bases and 10 bases, there was a span of 19 bases. There are 17 residues in the CDR3. DNA for the CDR3: TGTGCCAGCAGCTTAGCATGGGGGCGCAAAGACGAGTCACCCCTCCACTTT. Protein product: CASSLAWGRKDESPLHF.

The chain is built from TRBV1 and TRBJ2-7; TRBD2 is the table's D call, not checked against the DNA. TRBV1 is a pseudogene segment. CDR3 length: 14 residues. Here the CDR3 reads CTSSPVGSTYEQYF. CDR3 nucleotide sequence: TGCACCAGCAGCCCGGTTGGTAGTACCTACGAGCAGTACTTC.

The sample holds one count of this clone. The chain joins TRBV29-1 to TRBJ1-2; D is perhaps TRBD1 (6 bases). Germline CDR1 and CDR2: SQVTM and ANQGSEA. This CDR3 region has 12 residues. V lost 5 bases and J 4 bases, leaving 11 bases between the germline ends. The CDR3 here is CSVTPTGYGYTF. The CDR3 DNA sequence: TGCAGCGTTACCCCGACAGGCTATGGCTACACCTTC.

Concerning this clone: The junction shows a germline mismatch at one end, possibly a read error. The chain uses TRBV6-4 and TRBJ2-1, with 9 bases matching TRBD2. The CDR3 loop spans 16 amino acids. Germline V lookup: CDR1 MRHNA, CDR2 SNTAGT. The CDR3 coding sequence is TGTACCAGCAGTGACTCGTCTAGCGGGGAATACAATGAGCAGTTCTTC. It translates to CTSSDSSSGEYNEQFF.

The chain is built from TRBV5-1 and TRBJ1-1; unclear D gene. Trimming stripped 4 bases from V and 2 bases from J, with 9 bases between. The CDR3 contains 13 residues. Germline V gene data show CDR1 as SGHRS and CDR2 as YFSETQ. The DNA for the CDR3 is TGCGCCAGCAGCCCCGGGCTTAACACTGAAGCTTTCTTT. Encoded protein: CASSPGLNTEAFF.

J is TRBJ1-5 and V is TRBV6-1; D remains ambiguous. Trimming pared 4 bases from V and 2 bases from J, leaving 12 bases between. Germline loops: CDR1 MNHNS, CDR2 SASEGT. The CDR3 contains 15 residues. Written as DNA, the CDR3 is TGTGCCAGCAGTGTCGCCGGGGAGGGCAATCAGCCCCAGCATTTT. This codes for CASSVAGEGNQPQHF.

This clone was picked up one time. This chain joins TRBV28 and TRBJ1-5, with 7 bases lining up with TRBD1. Germline CDR1 MDHEN, CDR2 SYDVKM. V dropped 5 bases and J dropped 7; count of bases not matched to a gene: 8. There are 14 residues in the CDR3. In DNA form, the CDR3 reads TGTGCCAGCAGTACTCGACAGGGTCGCCAGCCCCAGCATTTT. This codes for CASSTRQGRQPQHF. Full variable domain (rest looked up from reference TRBV28 and TRBJ1-5): DVKVTQSSRYLVKRTGEKVFLECVQDMDHENMFWYRQDPGLGLRLIYFSYDVKMKEKGDIPEGYSVSREKKERFSLILESASTNQTSMYLCASSTRQGRQPQHFGDGTRLSIL.

The chain employs TRBV6-6 and TRBJ2-7, with a weak D call TRBD2 (7 bases). The germline gives CDR1 MNHNY, CDR2 SVGAGI (reference sequence). This CDR3 comprises 14 residues. Trimming removed 2 bases at V and 0 bases at J, with 8 bases between. CDR3 sequence reads: CASSYRGGSYEQYF. The CDR3 DNA reads as TGTGCCAGCAGTTACAGGGGGGGCTCCTACGAGCAGTACTTC.

The genes are TRBV4-2 and TRBJ2-7; no clear D. The CDR3 extends over 15 amino acids. The germline V gene has CDR1 LGHNA and CDR2 YNFKEQ. V shed 1 base and J shed 2 bases, with 12 bases lying between them. The CDR3 spells CASSQALSEAYEQYF. The DNA of the CDR3 is TGTGCCAGCAGCCAAGCTCTCTCGGAAGCCTACGAGCAGTACTTC.

J is TRBJ2-7 and V is TRBV7-2; 7 nucleotides align to TRBD2. Germline-derived CDR1 and CDR2 are SGHTA and FQGNSA. J was trimmed by 3 bases and V by 3 bases; bases with no gene match: 8. The CDR3 totals 15 residues. This CDR3 is CASSFMREQDYEQYF. DNA for the CDR3: TGTGCCAGCAGCTTTATGCGGGAGCAGGACTACGAGCAGTACTTC. Together with reference TRBV7-2 and TRBJ2-7, the CDR3 gives the full variable domain: GAGVSQSPSNKVTEKGKDVELRCDPISGHTALYWYRQSLGQGLEFLIYFQGNSAPDKSGLPSDRFSAERTGGSVSTLTIQRTQQEDSAVYLCASSFMREQDYEQYFGPGTRLTVT.

This chain uses TRBV27 with TRBJ2-7; 7 nucleotides line up with TRBD2. CDR1 and CDR2 (germline): MNHEY, SMNVEV (reference sequence). This CDR3 is built from 17 residues. The V and J ends lost 2 bases and 2 bases, in that order; junction bases with no gene match: 12. The CDR3 DNA is TGTGCCAGCAGTTTAAAAGGCGGGACTAAGGGGCCCTACGAGCAGTACTTC. Amino acids: CASSLKGGTKGPYEQYF.

The rearrangement uses TRBV4-3 and TRBJ2-7; D perhaps matches TRBD1 (6 bases). Germline V gene data show CDR1 as LGHNA and CDR2 as YSLEER. The CDR3 sequence is 15 residues long. V was shortened by 0 bases and J by 3 bases, with 12 bases between the two germline ends. In DNA form, the CDR3 reads TGCGCCAGCAGCCAAGATGGACAGAGAGTCTACGAGCAGTACTTC. This translates into CASSQDGQRVYEQYF.

The chain links TRBV5-1 to TRBJ2-7, with TRBD1 matching over 11 bases. CDR3 length: 15 residues. Germline V gene sequence: CDR1 SGHRS, CDR2 YFSETQ. V dropped 4 bases and J dropped 5; count of bases not matched to a gene: 8. CDR3 DNA: TGCGCCAGCAGCCCTCGGACAGGGGGCCGGGACGAGCAGTACTTC. Protein: CASSPRTGGRDEQYF. Combining the CDR3 with reference TRBV5-1 and TRBJ2-7 gives the whole variable domain KAGVTQTPRYLIKTRGQQVTLSCSPISGHRSVSWYQQTPGQGLQFLFEYFSETQRNKGNFPGRFSGRQFSNSRSEMNVSTLELGDSALYLCASSPRTGGRDEQYFGPGTRLTVT.

The chain employs TRBV11-3 and TRBJ2-5; maybe TRBD1 (6 bases). The better agreement between TRBJ2-7 and the DNA end casts doubt on the J call. CDR1 and CDR2 (germline): SGHNT, YENEEA. The CDR3 totals 14 residues. The CDR3 reads CASSSQGSSYEQYF. The CDR3 DNA is TGTGCCAGCAGCTCTCAGGGGAGCTCCTACGAGCAGTACTTC.

This chain connects TRBV2 to TRBJ2-7; D is possibly TRBD1 or TRBD2 (5 bases each). Trimming cost V 6 bases and J 7 bases, with 16 bases left between them. The CDR3 extends over 13 amino acids. Germline V gene lookup returns CDR1 SNHLY and CDR2 FYNNEI. Here the CDR3 DNA reads TGTGCCAGCAGGGTACTGATGAGGGGTGAGCAGTACTTC. Amino acid sequence: CASRVLMRGEQYF.

The rearrangement joins TRBV19 to TRBJ2-7; 9 bases match TRBD2. CDR1 and CDR2 from the germline V gene are LNHDA and SQIVND (reference sequence). The V and J ends lost 4 bases and 2 bases, in that order; junction bases with no gene match: 6. The CDR3 contains 15 residues. The CDR3: CASSNQREATYEQYF. CDR3 sequence (DNA): TGTGCCAGTAGTAACCAGCGGGAGGCAACCTACGAGCAGTACTTC.

This clone occurred a few times. The rearrangement links TRBV28 to TRBJ2-7; no clear D gene. This CDR3 comprises 14 residues. Germline CDR1 and CDR2: MDHEN and SYDVKM. The V gene lost 8 bases and the J gene lost 2 bases, with 16 bases spanning the gap. This CDR3 is CASGLLWPTYEQYF. DNA for the CDR3: TGTGCCAGCGGCCTCCTCTGGCCTACCTACGAGCAGTACTTC.

The chain has TRBV6-6 and TRBJ2-7; tentatively, D is TRBD1 (6 bases). The V gene's germline CDR1 is MNHNY and CDR2 SVGAGI (reference sequence). Deletions cut 2 bases from V and 1 base from J, with 15 bases between. The CDR3 loop spans 16 amino acids. The CDR3 bases are TGTGCCAGCAGTTACCCCGGGACAACGGCATCCTACGAGCAGTACTTC. Translating it yields CASSYPGTTASYEQYF.